These T cell receptor beta chains were read from a single sample in a study of blood T cells in healthy people across ages. TCRdb used MiXCR to reprocess the 5' RACE reads, holding one entry per CDR3 protein. The table shows 550,000 to 800,000 distinct CDR3 sequences, with 21% occurring only once. The specimen was blood. The receptors originated from a man aged 65-85 years in good health. The CDR3 runs from the conserved cysteine through the conserved F or W. A D gene is named only where the DNA matches it firmly. Clone size, where shown, is once, few, many, or a class for clones that have expanded.

len: 16; d_gene: TRBD1; v_gene: TRBV7-3; j_gene: TRBJ2-7; abundance: .; CDR3nt: TGTGCCAGCAGCTTAACGACCGGGACAGGGAGTAACGAGCAGTACTTC; CDR3aa: CASSLTTGTGSNEQYF
len: 18; d_gene: .; v_gene: TRBV28; j_gene: TRBJ2-3; abundance: few; CDR3nt: TGTGCCAGCAGTTTCTTGGGGCAGGCACAGACTTTACTCGATACGCAGTATTTT; CDR3aa: CASSFLGQAQTLLDTQYF
len: 15; d_gene: .; v_gene: TRBV20-1; j_gene: TRBJ2-7; abundance: .; CDR3nt: TGCAGTGCTAGAGATAGGGCAGGGTTAGGGGACGAGCAGTACTTC; CDR3aa: CSARDRAGLGDEQYF
len: 18; d_gene: TRBD1; v_gene: TRBV27; j_gene: TRBJ2-7; abundance: .; CDR3nt: TGTGCCAGCAGTTTAACCGGAAGGAACAGGGGGCTTCAGGACGAGCAGTACTTC; CDR3aa: CASSLTGRNRGLQDEQYF
len: 14; d_gene: .; v_gene: TRBV7-9; j_gene: TRBJ1-3; abundance: few; CDR3nt: TGTGCCAGCAGCTTAGCGGGTGGAGGAAACACCATATATTTT; CDR3aa: CASSLAGGGNTIYF
len: 15; d_gene: TRBD1; v_gene: TRBV7-2; j_gene: TRBJ1-4; abundance: few; CDR3nt: TGTGCCAGCAGCGCGGAACAGGGGGCGGGGGAAAAACTGTTTTTT; CDR3aa: CASSAEQGAGEKLFF
len: 15; d_gene: .; v_gene: TRBV14; j_gene: TRBJ2-5; abundance: many; CDR3nt: TGTGCCAGCAGCCAAGGATTTCGGGATACAGAGACCCAGTACTTC; CDR3aa: CASSQGFRDTETQYF
len: 14; d_gene: .; v_gene: TRBV28; j_gene: TRBJ1-2; abundance: .; CDR3nt: TGTGCCAGCTCAGGCGGCCAGGGGAACTATGGCTGCACCTTC; CDR3aa: CASSGGQGNYGCTF
len: 15; d_gene: TRBD1; v_gene: TRBV6-5; j_gene: TRBJ2-1; abundance: few; CDR3nt: TGTGCCAGCCAACCCGACAGGGCTTCGAGTAATGAGCAGTTCTTC; CDR3aa: CASQPDRASSNEQFF
len: 16; d_gene: .; v_gene: TRBV6-1; j_gene: TRBJ1-3; abundance: .; CDR3nt: TGTGCCAGCAGGAAGGGGGTCTCTCGGGATGGAAACACCATATATTTT; CDR3aa: CASRKGVSRDGNTIYF
len: 15; d_gene: TRBD1; v_gene: TRBV14; j_gene: TRBJ2-5; abundance: many; CDR3nt: TGTGCCAGCAGCCAAGAGATCACAGGGGTAGAGACCCAGTACTTC; CDR3aa: CASSQEITGVETQYF
len: 13; d_gene: .; v_gene: TRBV29-1; j_gene: TRBJ2-3; abundance: few; CDR3nt: TGCAGCGTTGACACCGAAATCACAGATACGCAGTATTTT; CDR3aa: CSVDTEITDTQYF